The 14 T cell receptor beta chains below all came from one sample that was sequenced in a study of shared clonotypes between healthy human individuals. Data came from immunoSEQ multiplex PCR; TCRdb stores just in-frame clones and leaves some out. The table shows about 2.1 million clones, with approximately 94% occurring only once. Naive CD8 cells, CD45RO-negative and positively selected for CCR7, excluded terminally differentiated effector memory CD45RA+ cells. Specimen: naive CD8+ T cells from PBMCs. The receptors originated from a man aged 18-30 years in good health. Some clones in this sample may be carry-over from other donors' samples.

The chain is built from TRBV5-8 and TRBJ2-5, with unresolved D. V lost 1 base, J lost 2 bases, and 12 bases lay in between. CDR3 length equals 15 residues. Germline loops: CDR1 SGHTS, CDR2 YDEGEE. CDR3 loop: CASSLRLGGQETQYF. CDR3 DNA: TGTGCCAGCAGCTTGAGGCTCGGCGGTCAAGAGACCCAGTACTTC.

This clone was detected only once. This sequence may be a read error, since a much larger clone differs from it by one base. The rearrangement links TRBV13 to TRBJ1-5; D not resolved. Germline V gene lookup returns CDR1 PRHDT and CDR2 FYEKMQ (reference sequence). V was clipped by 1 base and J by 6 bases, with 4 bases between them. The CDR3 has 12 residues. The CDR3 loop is CASSLEGQPQHF. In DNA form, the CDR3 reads TGTGCCAGCAGCTTAGAGGGTCAGCCCCAGCATTTT.

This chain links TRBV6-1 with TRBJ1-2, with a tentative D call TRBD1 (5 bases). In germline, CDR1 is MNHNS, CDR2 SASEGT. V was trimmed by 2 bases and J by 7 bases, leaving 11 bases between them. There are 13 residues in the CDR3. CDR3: CASSERSGPGYTF. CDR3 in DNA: TGTGCCAGCAGTGAACGGTCGGGGCCTGGCTACACCTTC.

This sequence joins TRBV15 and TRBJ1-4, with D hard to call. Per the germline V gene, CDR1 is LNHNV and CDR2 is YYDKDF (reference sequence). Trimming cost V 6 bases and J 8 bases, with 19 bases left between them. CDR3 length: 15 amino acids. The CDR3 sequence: CATSEFNGPGEKLFF. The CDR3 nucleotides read TGTGCCACCAGTGAGTTTAATGGCCCTGGGGAAAAACTGTTTTTT.

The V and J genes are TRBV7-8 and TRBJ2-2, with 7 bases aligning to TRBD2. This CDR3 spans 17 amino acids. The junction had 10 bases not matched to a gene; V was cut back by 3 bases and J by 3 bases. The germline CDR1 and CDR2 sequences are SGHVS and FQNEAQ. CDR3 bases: TGTGCCAGCAGCTTCGCCGGGACTATGTCTTACACCGGGGAGCTGTTTTTT. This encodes CASSFAGTMSYTGELFF.

For the CDR3, the DNA is TGCGCCAGCAGCCAAACGGGGATGAGCTCCTACGAGCAGTACTTC. It translates to CASSQTGMSSYEQYF. The chain carries TRBV4-1 and TRBJ2-7, with D possibly TRBD2 on 5 matching bases. Germline loops: CDR1 MGHRA, CDR2 YSYEKL. Trimming took off 2 bases at V and 0 bases at J, with 11 bases between the two ends. This CDR3 has 15 amino acids.

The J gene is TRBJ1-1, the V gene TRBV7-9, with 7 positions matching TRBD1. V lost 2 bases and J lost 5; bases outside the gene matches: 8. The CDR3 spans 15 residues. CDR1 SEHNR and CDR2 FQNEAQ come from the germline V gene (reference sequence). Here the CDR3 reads CASSLNRQGETEAFF. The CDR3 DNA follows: TGTGCCAGCAGCTTAAACCGACAGGGAGAAACTGAAGCTTTCTTT.

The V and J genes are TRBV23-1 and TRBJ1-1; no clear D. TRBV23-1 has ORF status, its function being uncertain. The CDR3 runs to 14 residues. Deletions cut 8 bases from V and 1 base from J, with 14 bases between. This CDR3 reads CASRLHSTNTEAFF. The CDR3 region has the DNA TGCGCCAGCCGACTCCATTCGACGAACACTGAAGCTTTCTTT.

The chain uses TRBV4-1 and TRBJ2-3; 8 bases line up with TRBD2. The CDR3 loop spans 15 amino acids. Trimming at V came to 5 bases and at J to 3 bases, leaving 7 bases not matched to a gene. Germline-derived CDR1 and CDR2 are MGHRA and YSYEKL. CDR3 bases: TGCGCCAGCAGCTTACTAGCGGAGGGGACAGATACGCAGTATTTT. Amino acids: CASSLLAEGTDTQYF.

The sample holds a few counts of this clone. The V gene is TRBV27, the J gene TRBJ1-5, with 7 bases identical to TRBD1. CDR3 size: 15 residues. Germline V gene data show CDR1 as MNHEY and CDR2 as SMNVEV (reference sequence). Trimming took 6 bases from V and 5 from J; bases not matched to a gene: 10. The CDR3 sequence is CASRITGEGDQPQHF. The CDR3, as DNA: TGTGCCAGCAGGATAACAGGGGAAGGGGATCAGCCCCAGCATTTT.

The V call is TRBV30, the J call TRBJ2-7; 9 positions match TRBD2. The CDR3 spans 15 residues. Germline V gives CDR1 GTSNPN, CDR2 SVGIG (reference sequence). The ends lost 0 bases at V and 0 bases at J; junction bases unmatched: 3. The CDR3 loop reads CAWSVGTSSSYEQYF. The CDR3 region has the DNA TGTGCCTGGAGTGTTGGGACTAGCTCCTCCTACGAGCAGTACTTC.

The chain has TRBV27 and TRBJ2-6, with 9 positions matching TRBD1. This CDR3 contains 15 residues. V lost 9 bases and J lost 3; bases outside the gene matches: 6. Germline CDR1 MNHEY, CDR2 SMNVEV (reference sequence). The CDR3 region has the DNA TGTGCCAGTAAAACAGGGGGCAATGGGGCCAACGTCCTGACTTTC. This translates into CASKTGGNGANVLTF.

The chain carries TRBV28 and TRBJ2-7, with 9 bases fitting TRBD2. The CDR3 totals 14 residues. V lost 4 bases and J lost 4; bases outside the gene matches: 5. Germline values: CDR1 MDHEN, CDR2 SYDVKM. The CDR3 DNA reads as TGTGCCAGCAGTTCGGATACTAGCGGGTACGAGCAGTACTTC. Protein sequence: CASSSDTSGYEQYF.

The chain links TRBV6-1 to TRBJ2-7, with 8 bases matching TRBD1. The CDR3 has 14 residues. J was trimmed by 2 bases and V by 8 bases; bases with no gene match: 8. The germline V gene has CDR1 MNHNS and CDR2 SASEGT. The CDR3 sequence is CASGTGGLTYEQYF. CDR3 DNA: TGTGCCAGCGGGACAGGAGGCCTCACCTACGAGCAGTACTTC.